This TCR beta chain emerged from a study of control samples from healthy donors and cancer patients. Repertoires were generated with immunoSEQ multiplex PCR, while TCRdb's copy carries only in-frame clones and drops some. The data show some 80,000 clones, about nine tenths seen once. V was shortened by 6 bases and J by 6 bases, with 11 bases between the two germline ends. CDR1 LGHDT and CDR2 YNNKEL come from the germline V gene (reference sequence). There are 13 residues in the CDR3. The sample consisted of blood. This TCR was recovered from a man aged 50-60 years in good health. The V and J genes are TRBV3-1 (or the pseudogene TRBV3-2) and TRBJ2-2; D is perhaps TRBD2 (5 bases). DNA of the CDR3: TGTGCCAGCAGTCGTAACGGGGCCGGGGAGCTGTTTTTT. Translation: CASSRNGAGELFF.